The 32 T cell receptor beta chains in this list originate from one sample, sequenced in a study of blood T cell repertoires in COVID-19. Sequencing used immunoSEQ multiplex PCR; TCRdb keeps in-frame clones, though not all of them. The sample consists of 50,000 to 70,000 clones, approximately 84% of them appearing once. Material: peripheral blood. Receptors were obtained from a man aged 65 to 85 with active COVID-19.

This sequence joins TRBV12-3 or TRBV12-4 and TRBJ2-1; 7 nucleotides match TRBD1. Trimming at V came to 5 bases and at J to 7 bases, leaving 5 bases not matched to a gene. The CDR3 sequence is 13 residues long. The CDR3: CASSQNRGNEQFF. DNA for the CDR3: TGTGCCAGCAGTCAAAACAGGGGAAATGAGCAGTTCTTC.

This rearrangement joins TRBV2 to TRBJ1-2; 10 nucleotides match TRBD1. Germline V gene sequence: CDR1 SNHLY, CDR2 FYNNEI. CDR3 length equals 14 residues. V shed 5 bases, J shed 3 bases, and the junction held 3 bases outside the gene matches. CDR3 sequence: CASSLTGGDYGYTF. CDR3 DNA: TGTGCCAGCAGTCTGACAGGGGGCGACTATGGCTACACCTTC. The full variable domain, rest sourced from reference TRBV2 and TRBJ1-2, is EPEVTQTPSHQVTQMGQEVILRCVPISNHLYFYWYRQILGQKVEFLVSFYNNEISEKSEIFDDQFSVERPDGSNFTLKIRSTKLEDSAMYFCASSLTGGDYGYTFGSGTRLTVV.

Here the CDR3 reads CASSPRRAGVDEQFF. As DNA, the CDR3 is TGTGCCAGCAGCCCCAGGCGAGCGGGAGTGGATGAGCAGTTCTTC. The genes are TRBV3-1 (or the pseudogene TRBV3-2) and TRBJ2-1, with 8 bases lining up with TRBD2. Germline V gene lookup returns CDR1 LGHDT and CDR2 YNNKEL (reference sequence). The CDR3 runs 15 residues. With 4 bases clipped from V and 8 bases from J, the junction kept 10 bases outside the gene matches.

The rearrangement links TRBV28 to TRBJ1-1; D unresolved. Germline values: CDR1 MDHEN, CDR2 SYDVKM. V shed 7 bases and J shed 8 bases, with 14 bases lying between them. This CDR3 has 12 residues. CDR3: CASTPYSGEAFF. In DNA form, the CDR3 reads TGTGCCAGCACGCCCTACAGCGGCGAAGCTTTCTTT.

In its sample, this clone was seen once. The chain links TRBV7-3 to TRBJ2-5; TRBD1 is a possible D gene (6 bases). The CDR3 totals 17 residues. The ends were cut back, 5 bases at V and 4 bases at J, with 23 bases in the middle. The germline V gene has CDR1 SGHTA and CDR2 FQGTGA. The CDR3 loop is CASSANPPGVKGETQYF. The CDR3 coding sequence is TGTGCCAGCAGCGCAAACCCCCCAGGGGTAAAGGGAGAGACCCAGTACTTC. Full variable domain (rest looked up from reference TRBV7-3 and TRBJ2-5): GAGVSQTPSNKVTEKGKYVELRCDPISGHTALYWYRQSLGQGPEFLIYFQGTGAADDSGLPNDRFFAVRPEGSVSTLKIQRTERGDSAVYLCASSANPPGVKGETQYFGPGTRLLVL.

This sequence joins TRBV19 and TRBJ2-7, with 7 bases identical to TRBD2. The ends lost 5 bases at V and 3 bases at J; junction bases unmatched: 4. This CDR3 is built from 13 residues. The germline V gene has CDR1 LNHDA and CDR2 SQIVND (reference sequence). The CDR3, as DNA: TGTGCCAGTAGTGCAAGCGGGATCTACGAGCAGTACTTC. Translating it yields CASSASGIYEQYF.

V and J are TRBV7-2 and TRBJ2-3; the D gene is possibly TRBD1 (5 bases). V gave up 2 bases and J gave up 6 bases, with 15 bases separating them. Germline assignment: CDR1 SGHTA and CDR2 FQGNSA. The CDR3 extends over 15 amino acids. The DNA of the CDR3 is TGTGCCAGCAGCTTAAAAGGGGCTAGTATGGATACGCAGTATTTT. Amino acids: CASSLKGASMDTQYF.

This sequence joins TRBV11-2 and TRBJ2-7, with TRBD2 matching 11 bases. CDR3 length equals 15 residues. Germline CDR1 reads SGHAT; CDR2 reads FQNNGV. Trimming cost V 7 bases and J 2 bases; bases outside gene matches: 7. The CDR3 region is CASTRTSGSPYEQYF. The CDR3 DNA is TGTGCCAGCACTCGAACTAGCGGGAGTCCCTACGAGCAGTACTTC.

The rearrangement joins TRBV7-2 to TRBJ2-5, with TRBD2 identical over 11 bases. CDR1 is SGHTA, CDR2 FQGNSA, per germline. CDR3 size: 15 residues. Trimming took 2 bases from V and 3 from J; bases not matched to a gene: 2. CDR3 sequence: CASSLNSGREETQYF. In DNA, the CDR3 is TGTGCCAGCAGCTTAAATAGCGGGAGGGAAGAGACCCAGTACTTC.

Remarks on this clone: The same CDR3 is also encoded by other DNA sequences in this sample. The chain couples TRBV7-3 to TRBJ2-1; the match to TRBD2 covers 10 bases. This CDR3 region has 14 residues. V lost 4 bases and J lost 7; bases outside the gene matches: 4. Germline V CDR1 and CDR2: SGHTA, FQGTGA. The CDR3 reads CASSSGLADNEQFF. In DNA form, the CDR3 reads TGTGCCAGCAGCTCTGGACTAGCGGATAATGAGCAGTTCTTC.

In its sample, this clone was seen a few times. The chain joins TRBV6-2 or TRBV6-3 to TRBJ2-7, with TRBD1 as a possible D gene (6 bases). Germline V CDR1 and CDR2: MNHEY, SVGEGT. The CDR3 is 12 amino acids. The germline V and J ends were trimmed by 8 bases and 2 bases, with 10 bases remaining between them. The CDR3 bases are TGTGCCAGCCGCCAGGGGCCCTACGAGCAGTACTTC. It yields the protein CASRQGPYEQYF.

The DNA for the CDR3 is TGTGCCAGCAAACTATTGGGGGGAGCGGCACCAGATACGCAGTATTTT. Protein sequence: CASKLLGGAAPDTQYF. The chain is built from TRBV7-3 and TRBJ2-3, with D possibly being TRBD2 (6 bases). CDR1 is SGHTA and CDR2 is FQGTGA in the germline V gene. This CDR3 comprises 16 residues. V lost 7 bases to trimming and J lost 4 bases, with 21 bases between them.

This clone has more than one count but fewer than ten. The chain couples TRBV5-4 to TRBJ2-1; TRBD1 agrees at 9 bases. Germline CDR1 SGHNT, CDR2 YYREEE (reference sequence). V was pared by 4 bases and J by 9 bases, with 14 bases of the junction left unmatched. The CDR3 sequence is 16 residues long. The DNA for the CDR3 is TGTGCCAGCAGCGCCTCCCCGGGACAGGGAAGTGGTGAGCAGTTCTTC. Its translation is CASSASPGQGSGEQFF.

This chain connects TRBV7-6 to TRBJ2-2, with TRBD1 matching 9 bases. Germline V gives CDR1 SGHVS, CDR2 FNYEAQ. V dropped 5 bases and J dropped 4; count of bases not matched to a gene: 5. CDR3 length: 15 residues. CDR3 DNA: TGTGCCAGCAGCCCACCGACAGGGGGCACCGGGGAGCTGTTTTTT. Translated, it gives CASSPPTGGTGELFF.

The chain couples TRBV7-2 to TRBJ1-1; TRBD1 might be the D (6 bases). V was cut by 4 bases and J by 0 bases, with 18 bases left in between. The CDR3 has 17 amino acids. Germline V gene data show CDR1 as SGHTA and CDR2 as FQGNSA. CDR3 region: CASSSTGFLKLNTEAFF. For the CDR3, the DNA is TGTGCCAGCAGCTCCACAGGGTTCCTGAAGCTGAACACTGAAGCTTTCTTT.

The CDR3: CASSQGTDSNQPQHF. The CDR3 region has the DNA TGTGCCAGCAGCCAGGGGACAGATAGCAATCAGCCCCAGCATTTT. The genes are TRBV3-1 (or the pseudogene TRBV3-2) and TRBJ1-5; 7 bases agree with TRBD1. Germline CDR1 is LGHDT and CDR2 is YNNKEL (reference sequence). The CDR3 consists of 15 residues. The V and J ends lost 3 bases and 0 bases, in that order; junction bases with no gene match: 2.

The V call is TRBV6-1, the J call TRBJ1-2; D may be TRBD1 (6 bases). The CDR3 spans 14 residues. Per germline, CDR1 MNHNS and CDR2 SASEGT. With 2 bases removed from V and 8 bases from J, the gap between germline ends came to 15 bases. CDR3 DNA: TGTGCCAGCAGTGAACTACAGGGAATAGGCGGCTACACCTTC. Its protein is CASSELQGIGGYTF.

A single count supports this clone. V gene TRBV9 combines with J gene TRBJ2-7; tentatively, D is TRBD2 (6 bases). Germline values: CDR1 SGDLS, CDR2 YYNGEE. Trimming left V 4 bases short and J 2 bases short, with 10 bases between. This CDR3 region has 13 residues. The CDR3 loop reads CASSPGGTYEQYF. DNA for the CDR3: TGTGCCAGCAGCCCAGGAGGGACCTACGAGCAGTACTTC.

This sequence joins TRBV5-4 and TRBJ2-1; 9 bases map to TRBD2. Germline V CDR1 and CDR2: SGHNT, YYREEE (reference sequence). The CDR3 is 16 residues long. Trimming cost V 4 bases and J 3 bases; bases outside gene matches: 8. CDR3 in DNA: TGTGCCAGCAGCCGTAGCGGGAGACCCGACTACAATGAGCAGTTCTTC. Encoded protein: CASSRSGRPDYNEQFF.

The J gene is TRBJ2-1, the V gene TRBV19; TRBD2 might be the D (6 bases). Per germline, CDR1 LNHDA and CDR2 SQIVND (reference sequence). The CDR3 extends over 19 amino acids. The V gene lost 3 bases and the J gene lost 0 bases, with 21 bases spanning the gap. The CDR3 spells CASSIFFILRLDSYNEQFF. CDR3 coding DNA: TGTGCCAGTAGTATTTTTTTTATATTGAGACTAGACTCCTACAATGAGCAGTTCTTC.

The chain couples TRBV18 to TRBJ1-1, with a possible D match to TRBD1 (6 bases). Trimming pared 6 bases from V and 3 bases from J, leaving 14 bases between. The CDR3 extends over 14 amino acids. Germline V CDR1 and CDR2: KGHSH, LQKENI. CDR3 protein: CASSLGGGDTEAFF. CDR3 nucleotides: TGTGCCAGCTCCCTAGGGGGGGGAGACACTGAAGCTTTCTTT. The entire variable domain, with the rest obtained from reference TRBV18 and TRBJ1-1, is as follows: NAGVMQNPRHLVRRRGQEARLRCSPMKGHSHVYWYRQLPEEGLKFMVYLQKENIIDESGMPKERFSAEFPKEGPSILRIQQVVRGDSAAYFCASSLGGGDTEAFFGQGTRLTVV.

CDR3 in amino acids: CASSLYRNSGNTIYF. DNA of the CDR3: TGTGCCAGCAGCTTGTACAGAAACTCTGGAAACACCATATATTTT. This sequence joins TRBV5-8 and TRBJ1-3; D is ambiguous. V dropped 1 base and J dropped 0 bases, with 8 bases sitting between them. Germline V gene sequence: CDR1 SGHTS, CDR2 YDEGEE. The CDR3 covers 15 residues.

V and J are TRBV6-5 and TRBJ2-7, with TRBD1 as a possible D gene (6 bases). Germline lookup yields CDR1 MNHEY and CDR2 SVGAGI. The CDR3 sequence is 13 residues long. The V gene lost 4 bases and the J gene lost 7 bases, with 14 bases spanning the gap. The CDR3: CASSFRQDREQYF. The CDR3 DNA reads as TGTGCCAGCAGTTTTCGACAGGATCGGGAGCAGTACTTC.

In regard to this clone: Germline and junction disagree at one end, which may indicate a read error. The V gene is TRBV15, the J gene TRBJ1-5, with D unclear. CDR3 length: 15 amino acids. From germline, CDR1 is LNHNV and CDR2 YYDKDF (reference sequence). CDR3 residues: CAASRDRDFGQPQHF. CDR3 DNA: TGTGCCGCCAGCAGAGATCGGGATTTCGGTCAGCCCCAGCATTTT. Full variable domain (outside the CDR3, taken from reference TRBV15 and TRBJ1-5): DAMVIQNPRYQVTQFGKPVTLSCSQTLNHNVMYWYQQKSSQAPKLLFHYYDKDFNNEADTPDNFQSRRPNTSFCFLDIRSPGLGDTAMYLCAASRDRDFGQPQHFGDGTRLSIL.

The chain employs TRBV5-4 and TRBJ2-5; D may be TRBD2 (5 bases). The CDR3 totals 14 residues. V shed 4 bases and J shed 5 bases, with 15 bases lying between them. The germline CDR1 and CDR2 sequences are SGHNT and YYREEE (reference sequence). This chain's CDR3 is CASSQMGVRETQYF. For the CDR3, the DNA is TGTGCCAGCAGCCAGATGGGAGTACGGGAGACCCAGTACTTC.

J is TRBJ2-2 and V is TRBV6-5; D not certain. V lost 4 bases and J 7 bases, leaving 10 bases between the germline ends. The CDR3 has 13 amino acids. Germline V gives CDR1 MNHEY, CDR2 SVGAGI. CDR3 protein: CASSSHPDGELFF. DNA for the CDR3: TGTGCCAGCAGTTCACATCCCGACGGGGAGCTGTTTTTT.

This clone was recorded only once. V is TRBV4-2 and J is TRBJ2-3; TRBD2 aligns across 13 bases. The CDR3 runs 15 residues. Germline V CDR1 and CDR2: LGHNA, YNFKEQ. Unmatched junction bases numbered 1, after V lost 4 bases and J lost 3 bases. DNA of the CDR3: TGTGCCAGCAGCCGGACTAGCGGGAGTACAGATACGCAGTATTTT. Its translation is CASSRTSGSTDTQYF.

The V and J genes are TRBV28 and TRBJ2-1; TRBD1 might be the D (5 bases). Germline CDR1 MDHEN, CDR2 SYDVKM. This CDR3 comprises 13 residues. V lost 3 bases and J 6 bases, leaving 9 bases between the germline ends. Here the CDR3 DNA reads TGTGCCAGCAGTTTTTTAGGGGTCAATGAGCAGTTCTTC. This codes for CASSFLGVNEQFF.

The V gene is TRBV20-1, the J gene TRBJ2-1; possibly TRBD1 for D (5 bases). This CDR3 has 11 amino acids. From germline, CDR1 is DFQATT and CDR2 SNEGSKA (reference sequence). V lost 0 bases to trimming and J lost 14 bases, with 11 bases between them. CDR3 region: CSARDLGLEFF. For the CDR3, the DNA is TGCAGTGCTAGAGATCTGGGGCTCGAGTTCTTC.

The V gene is TRBV19, the J gene TRBJ2-5; D is unclear. The V and J ends lost 2 bases and 0 bases respectively, with 7 bases between them. Germline CDR1 is LNHDA and CDR2 is SQIVND (reference sequence). This CDR3 contains 14 residues. DNA of the CDR3: TGTGCCAGTAGTATAACGTCAGACCAAGAGACCCAGTACTTC. This encodes CASSITSDQETQYF.

V usage is TRBV9 and J usage is TRBJ1-2, with 7 positions matching TRBD1. The CDR3 length is 12 residues. CDR1 is SGDLS and CDR2 is YYNGEE in the germline V gene. V shed 3 bases and J 7 bases; nucleotides not matched to a gene: 3. The CDR3 nucleotides are TGTGCCAGCAGCGCCCAGGGGGGTGGCTACACCTTC. Residues: CASSAQGGGYTF.

The gene calls are TRBV6-2 or TRBV6-3 and TRBJ1-2; D perhaps matches TRBD1 (6 bases). Trimming removed 2 bases at V and 3 bases at J, with 13 bases between. The germline V gene has CDR1 MNHEY and CDR2 SVGEGT. The CDR3 extends over 15 amino acids. CDR3: CASSYGIQGDYGYTF. CDR3 in DNA: TGTGCCAGCAGTTACGGGATACAGGGAGACTATGGCTACACCTTC.